This TCR beta chain was sequenced for a study of blood T cells in healthy people across ages. Study results and limitations: In long-lived donors, naive CD4+ cell counts and diversity exceeded those of aged donors.

This clonotype has more than one count but fewer than ten. As yet, its antigen is unknown. Using a J-beta primer mix together with a sample-barcoded 5' primer, a second PCR was run for about 7 to 12 cycles. From the 5' RACE reads, TCRdb called clonotypes with MiXCR, one entry per CDR3 protein. The profile shows about 1 million distinct CDR3 sequences, around 27% of them singletons. V lost 7 bases and J lost 1; bases outside the gene matches: 5. This CDR3 is built from 14 residues. The same sample was also used in a study of T cells of mothers and their children.

Sequenced input: blood. The sequence was collected from a girl aged 2-9 years in good health. The V and J genes are TRBV12-3 or TRBV12-4 and TRBJ2-3; 7 bases match TRBD2. CDR3 coding DNA: TGTGCCAGCACCGCGGGGAGGGGCACAGATACGCAGTATTTT. Translation: CASTAGRGTDTQYF.